The rows below give T cell receptor beta chains drawn from one sample of a study of T cell clones after liver transplantation. Profiled with immunoSEQ multiplex PCR; TCRdb holds only in-frame clones, not every one. The sample lists about 80,000 clones, roughly 82% occurring once. The material sequenced was CD4+ T cells from blood, taken 46 months after liver transplant. These receptors all stem from a human patient who received a liver transplant. Some T cells could come from the graft donor. CDR3s include the opening cysteine and the closing phenylalanine or tryptophan. D genes are given only for firm matches. Only some rows state a clone size, as once, few, many or a class for expanded clones.

D	J	size	V	CDR3
NA	TRBJ2-2	NA	TRBV9	CASSVGGELFF
TRBD2	TRBJ2-5	once	TRBV6-6	CASSYGASGDRETQYF
NA	TRBJ2-3	NA	TRBV27	CASSSLIPTKVASTDTQYF
TRBD1	TRBJ1-1	NA	TRBV6-6	CASSYDGQANTEAFF
TRBD2	TRBJ2-2	NA	TRBV9	CASSGGEGAGELFF
NA	TRBJ2-7	NA	TRBV28	CASSLPEYRYEQYF
NA	TRBJ1-1	NA	TRBV4-3	CASSQDGGTEAFF
NA	TRBJ2-1	NA	TRBV9	CASSVAVFNNEQFF
NA	TRBJ2-1	once	TRBV19	CASSIEGLTYNEQFF
TRBD2	TRBJ2-1	once	TRBV6-1	CASSERAGTAEQFF
TRBD1	TRBJ1-5	NA	TRBV28	CASSPNDRGIQPQHF
TRBD1	TRBJ2-3	NA	TRBV2	CASSPGDRRTDTQYF
NA	TRBJ2-4	NA	TRBV28	CASRTGASGKNIQYF
NA	TRBJ1-1	NA	TRBV7-2	CASSLAGNTEAFF
TRBD2	TRBJ2-1	NA	TRBV19	CASSIWLADNEQFF
TRBD1	TRBJ2-1	NA	TRBV27	CASSSQGASYNEQFF
NA	TRBJ2-2	NA	TRBV5-1	CASRPKGDTGELFF
NA	TRBJ2-7	NA	TRBV6-5	CASTKGRSYEQYF
NA	TRBJ2-7	NA	TRBV29-1	CSVSQGTFAYEQYF
TRBD1	TRBJ2-2	NA	TRBV18	CASSSDRGRTGELFF
NA	TRBJ2-4	NA	TRBV21-1	CASSKGPWVAKNIQYF
NA	TRBJ2-1	few	TRBV7-9	CASSLLRQSSYNEQFF
TRBD2	TRBJ2-7	NA	TRBV19	CASSIVGTSSGEQYF
NA	TRBJ1-5	NA	TRBV21-1	CASSKAGQGVWCNQPQHF
NA	TRBJ2-1	NA	TRBV5-4	CASSPLLEDEQFF
NA	TRBJ2-7	NA	TRBV4-1	CASSLDRDPIYEQYF
TRBD2	TRBJ2-1	NA	TRBV7-9	CASSEEGGPPVKQFF
TRBD1	TRBJ2-7	NA	TRBV5-5	CASNAGTGGFSGAVREQYF
NA	TRBJ2-5	NA	TRBV7-2	CASSLGLGKTQYF
TRBD2	TRBJ2-2	NA	TRBV6-6	CATRGLAGEAGELFF
NA	TRBJ1-3	NA	TRBV6-5	CASSYSDSLGNTIYF
NA	TRBJ2-7	NA	TRBV7-2	CASSPWASASYEQYF
NA	TRBJ1-1	NA	TRBV25-1	CASSQGLAEAFF
NA	TRBJ2-7	NA	TRBV7-9	CASSLYPSPSSYEQYF
NA	TRBJ2-5	NA	TRBV28	CASSPTSIKTQYF
TRBD2	TRBJ2-3	NA	TRBV9	CASSVAPAGEATQYF
NA	TRBJ1-2	NA	TRBV27	CASSLRSTRGYTF
NA	TRBJ2-7	NA	TRBV5-1	CASSLQESGDEQYF
NA	TRBJ2-2	NA	TRBV7-9	CASSPLGIGTGELFF
NA	TRBJ2-7	NA	TRBV2	CASRPNRGSYYEQYF
NA	TRBJ2-5	NA	TRBV5-1	CASSWTGQGLGETQYF
NA	TRBJ2-7	NA	TRBV2	CASSPVLAYEQYF
NA	TRBJ2-2	NA	TRBV5-8	CASSLQDTHTGELFF
TRBD1	TRBJ2-2	few	TRBV5-6	CASSFRDRAHTGELFF
TRBD2	TRBJ2-3	few	TRBV29-1	CSVASGEDTQYF
NA	TRBJ2-3	NA	TRBV27	CASSSDRPSTDTQYF
NA	TRBJ2-3	NA	TRBV9	CASSTGLATTDTQYF